This entry features one T cell receptor beta chain sequence. The CDR3 consists of 16 residues. The germline V gene encodes CDR1 SGHRS and CDR2 YFSETQ. V was pared by 4 bases and J by 3 bases, with 11 bases of the junction left unmatched. This entry belongs to a study of blood T cell repertoires in COVID-19. Clones were read by immunoSEQ multiplex PCR, and TCRdb kept only the in-frame ones, dropping some. This table holds around 86,000 clones, over 65% found once. The gene calls are TRBV5-1 and TRBJ2-7; the match to TRBD1 covers 9 bases. This TCR derives from a human donor in a cohort sampled during active COVID-19. The source material was peripheral blood. CDR3 loop: CASSTYMGQGDYEQYF. The CDR3 DNA is TGCGCCAGCAGCACATACATGGGACAGGGTGACTACGAGCAGTACTTC. Looking up the rest from reference TRBV5-1 and TRBJ2-7 gives the full variable domain: KAGVTQTPRYLIKTRGQQVTLSCSPISGHRSVSWYQQTPGQGLQFLFEYFSETQRNKGNFPGRFSGRQFSNSRSEMNVSTLELGDSALYLCASSTYMGQGDYEQYFGPGTRLTVT.